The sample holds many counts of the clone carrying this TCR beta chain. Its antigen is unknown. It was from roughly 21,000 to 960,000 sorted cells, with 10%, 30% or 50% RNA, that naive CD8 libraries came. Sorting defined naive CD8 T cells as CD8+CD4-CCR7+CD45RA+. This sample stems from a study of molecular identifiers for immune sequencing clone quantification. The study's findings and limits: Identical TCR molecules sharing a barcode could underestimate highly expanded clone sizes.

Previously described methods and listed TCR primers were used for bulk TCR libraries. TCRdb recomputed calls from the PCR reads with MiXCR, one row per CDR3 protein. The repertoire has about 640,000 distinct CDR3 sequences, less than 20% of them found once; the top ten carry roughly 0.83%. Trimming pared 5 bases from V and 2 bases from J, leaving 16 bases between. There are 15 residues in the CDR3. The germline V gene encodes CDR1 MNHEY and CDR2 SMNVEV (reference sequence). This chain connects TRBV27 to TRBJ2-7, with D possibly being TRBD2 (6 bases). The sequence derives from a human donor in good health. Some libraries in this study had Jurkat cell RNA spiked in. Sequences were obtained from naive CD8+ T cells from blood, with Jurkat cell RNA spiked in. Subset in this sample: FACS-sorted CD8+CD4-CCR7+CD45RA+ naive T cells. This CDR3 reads CASSILGTAAYEQYF. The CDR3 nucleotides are TGTGCCAGCAGTATCCTAGGGACTGCCGCCTACGAGCAGTACTTC.